This record covers a single T cell receptor (beta chain). As yet, its antigen is unknown. TCRdb ran MiXCR on the reads and lists one entry per CDR3 protein. The sample yields about 830,000 distinct CDR3 sequences, over 25% seen once. The sample is drawn from a study of T cell repertoires in cytomegalovirus infection. Whole-study context: Both CMV infection and a matching HLA type were indicated by public TCR beta signatures.

CDR1 is LNHDA and CDR2 is SQIVND in the germline V gene (reference sequence). This CDR3 has 15 amino acids. The V end was cut by 1 base, the J end by 0 bases, with 7 bases between. Sample: cultured CD8+ T cells from PBMCs, taken from culture after CMV antigen stimulation. The chain recombines TRBV19 with TRBJ2-1; unclear D gene. The clonotype comes from a human donor in good health (CMV status not recorded). Some clones in this sample may be carry-over from other donors' samples. The CDR3 region is CASSIVPDSYNEQFF. CDR3 DNA sequence: TGTGCCAGTAGTATAGTTCCTGACTCCTACAATGAGCAGTTCTTC.